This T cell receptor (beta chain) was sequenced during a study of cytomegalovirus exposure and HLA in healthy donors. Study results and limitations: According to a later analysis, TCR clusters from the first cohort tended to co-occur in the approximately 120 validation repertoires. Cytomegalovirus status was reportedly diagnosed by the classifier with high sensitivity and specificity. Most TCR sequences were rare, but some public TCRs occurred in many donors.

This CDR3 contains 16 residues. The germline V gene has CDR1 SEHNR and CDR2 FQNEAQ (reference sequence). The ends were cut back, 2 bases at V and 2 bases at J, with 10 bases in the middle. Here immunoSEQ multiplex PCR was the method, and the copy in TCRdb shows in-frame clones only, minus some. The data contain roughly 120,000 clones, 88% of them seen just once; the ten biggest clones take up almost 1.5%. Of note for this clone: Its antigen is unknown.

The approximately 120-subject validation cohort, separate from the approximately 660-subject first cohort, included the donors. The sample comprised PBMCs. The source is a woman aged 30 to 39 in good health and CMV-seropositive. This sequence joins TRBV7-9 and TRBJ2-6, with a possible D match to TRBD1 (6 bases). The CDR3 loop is CASSLRQGTGANVLTF. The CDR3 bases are TGTGCCAGCAGCTTAAGGCAGGGGACTGGGGCCAACGTCCTGACTTTC.